These T cell receptor beta chains were read from a single sample in a study of radiotherapy plus CTLA-4 blockade in lung cancer. The protocol was immunoSEQ multiplex PCR, while the TCRdb copy is restricted to in-frame clones and leaves out a portion. The table records about 50,000 clones, approximately 70% of them present only once. The input for sequencing was peripheral blood, taken from a patient treated with radiotherapy plus ipilimumab. The receptor set was obtained from a human donor with non-small cell lung cancer who had a complete response to radiotherapy plus ipilimumab. The CDR3 runs from the conserved cysteine through the conserved F or W. A D gene is named only where the DNA matches it firmly. Clone size appears in some rows only: once, few, many, or a class for an expanded clone.

clone size	V gene	CDR3 length	D gene	J gene	CDR3 DNA	CDR3 protein
NA	TRBV9	13	TRBD2	TRBJ2-7	TGTGCCAGCAGCAGCGGGAGTACCTACGAGCAGTACTTC	CASSSGSTYEQYF
NA	TRBV6-5	15	NA	TRBJ1-1	TGTGCCAGCAGGTCCCCGACAGGTATGAACACTGAAGCTTTCTTT	CASRSPTGMNTEAFF
NA	TRBV6-4	12	NA	TRBJ1-1	TGTGCCAGCAGTGACCTACAGGGACGGGCTTTCTTT	CASSDLQGRAFF
NA	TRBV9	12	NA	TRBJ2-1	TGTGCCAGCAGCATGATGTCTGGCGAGCAGTTCTTC	CASSMMSGEQFF
few	TRBV25-1	15	TRBD2	TRBJ2-1	TGTGCCAGCAAGTCAGCGGGAGGGCGATACAATGAGCAGTTCTTC	CASKSAGGRYNEQFF
NA	TRBV23-1	19	NA	TRBJ1-5	TGCGCCAGCAGTCCGGGGACTGCCTCACAGGTTACCCTCAATCAGCCCCAGCATTTT	CASSPGTASQVTLNQPQHF
NA	TRBV6-6	15	TRBD2	TRBJ2-7	TGTGCCAGCAGTTACCCACGAGCGGGGGGCTACGAGCAGTACTTC	CASSYPRAGGYEQYF
NA	TRBV7-9	13	NA	TRBJ1-1	TGTGCCAGCAGCTTAGGGGGGGGGACTGAAGCTTTCTTT	CASSLGGGTEAFF
few	TRBV6-1	15	NA	TRBJ1-1	TGTGCCAGCCAGGCCCTAATTATCGGTATGACTGAAGCTTTCTTT	CASQALIIGMTEAFF
NA	TRBV11-2	13	NA	TRBJ1-2	TGTGCCAGCAGCCTACAGGTTTCCTATGGCTACACCTTC	CASSLQVSYGYTF
NA	TRBV28	16	TRBD1	TRBJ2-1	TGTGCCAGCAGTTTAAAGGACAGGGGGGCAAGCAATGAGCAGTTCTTC	CASSLKDRGASNEQFF
NA	TRBV27	14	NA	TRBJ2-3	TGTGCCAGCAGTTTATGGGCCCACGCAGATACGCAGTATTTT	CASSLWAHADTQYF
NA	TRBV6-5	15	TRBD1	TRBJ2-7	TGTGCCAGCAGTTACTCCGGGACAGGGACCTACGAGCAGTACTTC	CASSYSGTGTYEQYF
NA	TRBV9	15	NA	TRBJ1-4	TGTGCCAGCAGCGTAGATCCGACAGGTTGGGAAAAACTGTTTTTT	CASSVDPTGWEKLFF
NA	TRBV6-5	14	NA	TRBJ2-7	TGTGCCAGCAGTTCCCGGCAACGGGGCTACGAGCAGTACTTC	CASSSRQRGYEQYF
NA	TRBV2	13	NA	TRBJ2-7	TGTGCCAGCAAGGAGACAGGCCCCCTCGAGCAGTACTTC	CASKETGPLEQYF
NA	TRBV15	13	NA	TRBJ2-3	TGTGCCACCAGCAGAGATCGCGCAGATACGCAGTATTTT	CATSRDRADTQYF
NA	TRBV9	15	NA	TRBJ2-3	TGTGCCAGCAGCGTTGGTGGGGGCGGCCGAGATACGCAGTATTTT	CASSVGGGGRDTQYF
few	TRBV5-4	15	TRBD2	TRBJ2-1	TGTGCCAGCAGCCCCCCGAAGTTAGCGGGAGGTGAGCAGTTCTTC	CASSPPKLAGGEQFF
NA	TRBV19	11	TRBD1	TRBJ2-1	TGTGCCAGTAGGCAAGACAGGGTACAGTTCTTC	CASRQDRVQFF
NA	TRBV11-2	19	TRBD1	TRBJ2-1	TGTGCCAGCAGCCCGAGAGGGGGCAGAACAGGGGCCTTCTACAATGAGCAGTTCTTC	CASSPRGGRTGAFYNEQFF
NA	TRBV15	15	NA	TRBJ1-6	TGTGCCACCAGCAGAGTCAGGGAGGGTAGTTCACCCCTCCACTTT	CATSRVREGSSPLHF
NA	TRBV6-5	14	TRBD1	TRBJ2-3	TGTGCCAGTTATCCCAGGGGGTACACAGATACGCAGTATTTT	CASYPRGYTDTQYF
NA	TRBV5-4	15	NA	TRBJ1-1	TGTGCCAGCAGCTTTGGTGGGCAGACAGACACTGAAGCTTTCTTT	CASSFGGQTDTEAFF
NA	TRBV18	14	NA	TRBJ1-5	TGTGCCAGCTCCGAGGCCTGGGGGGATCAGCCCCAGCATTTT	CASSEAWGDQPQHF
NA	TRBV5-1	16	TRBD1	TRBJ2-1	TGCGCCAGCAGCTTGGGCACAGGGGGCGCCCCGAATGAGCAGTTCTTC	CASSLGTGGAPNEQFF